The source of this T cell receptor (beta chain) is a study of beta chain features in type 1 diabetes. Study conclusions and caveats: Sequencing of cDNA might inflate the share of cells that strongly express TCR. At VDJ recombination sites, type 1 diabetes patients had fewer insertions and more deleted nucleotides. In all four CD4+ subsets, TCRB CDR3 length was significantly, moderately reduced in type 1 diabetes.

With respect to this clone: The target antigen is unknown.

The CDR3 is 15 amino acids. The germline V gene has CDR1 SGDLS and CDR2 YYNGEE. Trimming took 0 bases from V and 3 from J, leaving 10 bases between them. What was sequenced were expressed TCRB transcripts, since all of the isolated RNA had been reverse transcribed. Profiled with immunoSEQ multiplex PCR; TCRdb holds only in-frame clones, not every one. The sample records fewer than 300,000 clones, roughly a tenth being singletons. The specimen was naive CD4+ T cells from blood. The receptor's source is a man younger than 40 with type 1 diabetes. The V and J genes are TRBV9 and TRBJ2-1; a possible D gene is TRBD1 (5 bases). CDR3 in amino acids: CASSVGPGNYNEQFF. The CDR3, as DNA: TGTGCCAGCAGCGTAGGGCCAGGGAACTACAATGAGCAGTTCTTC.